The subject of this entry is one T cell receptor (beta chain). Its binding antigen is unknown. Within one base of it there is no much larger clone, and no base qualities were kept. V has 7 bases trimmed and J has 6 bases trimmed; junction bases matching no gene number 14. From a lookup of the germline V gene, CDR1 and CDR2 are SGHTA and FQGNSA. Its CDR3 holds 16 amino acids, cysteine through phenylalanine. CDR3 DNA is the only sequence kept; it has 48 bases, read in frame from the first base. TCRB CDR3 regions were amplified from 2 ug genomic DNA, or all available DNA if less, using the immunoSEQ assay. Multiplex PCR used 60 forward primers for TCR V beta segments and 13 reverse primers for J beta segments. To estimate the number of reads per starting template, synthetic control templates were added to each sample at limiting dilution. The Illumina HiSeq System generated sequencing reads of 87 bp. From the authors' description of their analysis: PCR and sequencing errors were removed by merging closely related sequences with a nearest neighbor algorithm. TCR overlap was defined as the percentage of unique tumor TCR beta sequences that were also present in the same patient's peripheral blood. TCRdb carries this immuneACCESS record with in-frame sequences only. Its versions omit some clonotypes, under half of them owing to an unresolved V gene in the studies checked, with the rest unexplained. The DNA gave D and trimming, while V, J and clone size come from that table. Recorded for this sample are about 58,000 clones; around 83% of them occurred a single time. The top ten clones comprise around 14% of the sample.

This entry belongs to a study of glioma-infiltrating T cells after dendritic cell vaccination (dated by TCRdb to the mid-2010s). About the full investigation: A cohort of about 15 glioblastoma patients from Phase I and II dendritic cell vaccination trials was included, of whom 9 were newly diagnosed and 6 had recurrent disease. Between the early 2000s and the early 2010s, the patients were given dendritic cell vaccination pulsed with autologous tumor lysate. The vaccine consisted of monocyte-derived dendritic cells cultured seven to eight days with IL-4 and GM-CSF, then pulsed overnight with autologous tumor lysate. Each patient got three intradermal injections of the dendritic cell vaccine, spaced at biweekly intervals, in the arm below the axilla. Tumor-infiltrating lymphocyte content was quantified and tumor and blood repertoires were compared in dendritic cell-vaccinated glioblastoma patients by deep sequencing of TCR beta CDR3 regions. Survival after dendritic cell vaccination was correlated with TCR sequencing metrics, including TIL content and tumor-blood repertoire overlap. Overall study outcomes, separate from this receptor: The three-group TCR overlap response model was described as speculative and requiring prospective validation. The cohort was small and heterogeneous, only a few patients had full blood and tumor sets, and even fewer had initial-recurrent tumor pairs. No direct relationship between TCR clonality and survival was found, suggesting a diverse polyclonal response may matter. Higher estimated pretreatment TIL content predicted longer time to progression and overall survival after dendritic cell vaccination.

Read against the paper, the sample's time point label means: after dendritic cell vaccination, including at tumor progression/relapse. Patients were selected on the basis of adequate residual fresh-frozen tumor tissue and more than two years of available survival data. Although molecular status otherwise differed among the glioblastoma patients, no patient had an isocitrate dehydrogenase mutation. PBMC were collected before vaccination, two weeks after the third vaccination, and at tumor progression if tumor progression occurred. The Qiagen DNeasy Blood extraction Kit was used to extract genomic DNA.

The specimen comprised blood, sampled after dendritic cell vaccination. The rearranged segments are TRBV7-2 and TRBJ2-3, with TRBD2 identical over 9 junction bases. This receptor was taken from a human donor with glioblastoma. CDR3 reads: CASTPGGGGAGDTQYF. The DNA sequence reads TGTGCCAGCACCCCAGGTGGCGGGGGGGCAGGGGATACGCAGTATTTT.